These 5 T cell receptor beta chains were sequenced from one sample in a study of cytomegalovirus exposure and HLA in healthy donors. PCR primers comprised 60 Vbeta and 13 Jbeta primers. TCRdb keeps only in-frame clones here, not all; method: immunoSEQ multiplex PCR. The data hold roughly 100,000 clones, with around 72% observed a single time. Sample: PBMCs. These receptors were taken from a man aged 18-30 years in good health and CMV-seropositive.

The chain couples TRBV4-2 to TRBJ2-1, with D possibly TRBD2 on 5 matching bases. CDR3 size: 15 residues. Trimming left V 4 bases short and J 7 bases short, with 17 bases between. The germline V gene encodes CDR1 LGHNA and CDR2 YNFKEQ. For the CDR3, the DNA is TGTGCCAGCAGCCCAGGTGACCTCGGCGGGAATGAGCAGTTCTTC. The encoded protein is CASSPGDLGGNEQFF.

This chain connects TRBV6-1 to TRBJ1-4, with D perhaps TRBD1 (5 bases). The germline V gene has CDR1 MNHNS and CDR2 SASEGT. Trimming cost V 4 bases and J 7 bases, with 16 bases left between them. The CDR3 loop spans 15 amino acids. The DNA of the CDR3 is TGTGCCAGCAGTGTGTTTAGGCAGGGAAGTGAAAAACTGTTTTTT. The encoded protein is CASSVFRQGSEKLFF.

The V and J genes are TRBV10-3 and TRBJ1-6, with D possibly matching TRBD1 (5 bases). V was cut by 0 bases and J by 14 bases, with 14 bases left in between. This CDR3 contains 14 residues. The V gene's germline CDR1 is ENHRY and CDR2 SYGVKD. CDR3 DNA sequence: TGTGCCATCAGTGAGTCGGAAGGGGCCCATTCCCTCCACTTT. Translation: CAISESEGAHSLHF.

The gene calls are TRBV13 and TRBJ2-2; D may be TRBD2 (5 bases). The CDR3 totals 15 residues. Germline values: CDR1 PRHDT, CDR2 FYEKMQ (reference sequence). Trimming removed 2 bases at V and 6 bases at J, with 13 bases between. The CDR3: CASSLNRGYSGELFF. The CDR3 nucleotides are TGTGCCAGCAGCTTAAATCGAGGGTACTCCGGGGAGCTGTTTTTT. The complete variable domain, with remaining parts taken from reference TRBV13 and TRBJ2-2, reads AAGVIQSPRHLIKEKRETATLKCYPIPRHDTVYWYQQGPGQDPQFLISFYEKMQSDKGSIPDRFSAQQFSDYHSELNMSSLELGDSALYFCASSLNRGYSGELFFGEGSRLTVL.

The chain employs TRBV11-2 and TRBJ2-7, with D hard to call. CDR3 length equals 11 residues. V dropped 1 base and J dropped 6 bases, with 4 bases sitting between them. Per the germline V gene, CDR1 is SGHAT and CDR2 is FQNNGV. The CDR3 region is CASSLAREQYF. Written as DNA, the CDR3 is TGTGCCAGCAGCTTAGCCCGCGAGCAGTACTTC.